This T cell receptor (beta chain) is from a study of blood T cell repertoires in COVID-19. About the study: Donors in the United States, Italy and Spain gave samples during acute or convalescent COVID-19. Sample material is recorded as cDNA or gDNA derived from T cells, B-cell-depleted T cells, or PBMCs.

Study processing details: For nucleated cells, counts were estimated from reference gene primer amplification. The assay was immunoSEQ multiplex PCR, and TCRdb's table has in-frame clones only and misses some. V and J calls and clone size are given by that table; D and trimming were obtained from the DNA. Among roughly 240,000 clones listed, 84% were seen once. V shed 4 bases and J 4 bases; nucleotides not matched to a gene: 5. The CDR3 totals 15 residues. CDR1 and CDR2 from the germline V gene are GTSNPN and SVGIG (reference sequence). The source is a man in his forties or fifties who had recovered from COVID-19. The rearrangement links TRBV30 to TRBJ2-2, with 11 bases matching TRBD2. Sample: peripheral blood. DNA for the CDR3: TGTGCCTGGACCCCAACTAGCGGGGGCACCGGGGAGCTGTTTTTT. This gives the protein CAWTPTSGGTGELFF. Complete variable domain (other parts from reference TRBV30 and TRBJ2-2): SQTIHQWPATLVQPVGSPLSLECTVEGTSNPNLYWYRQAAGRGLQLLFYSVGIGQISSEVPQNLSASRPQDRQFILSSKKLLLSDSGFYLCAWTPTSGGTGELFFGEGSRLTVL.